These 8 T cell receptor beta chains were all obtained from the same sample, sequenced in a study of blood T cell repertoires in COVID-19. The repertoire was sequenced with immunoSEQ multiplex PCR; TCRdb's copy has only in-frame clones and lacks some. The sample consists of around 130,000 clones, 80% to 90% of them appearing once. Sequencing was done on a sample of peripheral blood. Every receptor here comes from a man in his 70s with active or convalescent COVID-19.

The gene calls are TRBV9 and TRBJ1-2; TRBD1 matches 8 bases. The CDR3 loop spans 16 amino acids. After removal of 1 base from V and 0 bases from J, the junction contained 5 bases not matched to a gene. Germline CDR1 SGDLS, CDR2 YYNGEE. Here the CDR3 reads CASSVSGQGSNYGYTF. The CDR3 bases are TGTGCCAGCAGCGTATCCGGACAGGGCTCTAACTATGGCTACACCTTC.

The CDR3 loop reads CAIGGDRVDLTDTQYF. The CDR3 bases are TGTGCCATCGGGGGGGACAGGGTCGACCTCACAGATACGCAGTATTTT. The chain recombines TRBV10-3 with TRBJ2-3, with 9 bases that match TRBD1. CDR1 and CDR2 (germline): ENHRY, SYGVKD. The V segment lost 8 bases and the J segment 2 bases; nucleotides outside the gene matches: 11. The CDR3 loop spans 16 amino acids.

This chain links TRBV5-1 with TRBJ2-3, with 9 bases aligning to TRBD1. The junction had 13 bases not matched to a gene; V was cut back by 4 bases and J by 4 bases. The CDR3 sequence is 17 residues long. Germline V gene lookup returns CDR1 SGHRS and CDR2 YFSETQ. This chain's CDR3 is CASSTTGTGRGADTQYF. The DNA for the CDR3 is TGCGCCAGCAGCACAACCGGGACAGGGAGGGGTGCAGATACGCAGTATTTT.

The chain carries TRBV3-1 (or the pseudogene TRBV3-2) and TRBJ2-7, with D possibly being TRBD1 (5 bases). The CDR3 sequence is 15 residues long. The germline gives CDR1 LGHDT, CDR2 YNNKEL (reference sequence). The V end lost 4 bases, the J end lost 4 bases, and 17 bases lay between the germline ends. The CDR3 DNA sequence: TGTGCCAGCAGCCGATTTCAGGGTGAGGATTACGAGCAGTACTTC. Translating it yields CASSRFQGEDYEQYF.

The chain has TRBV18 and TRBJ1-2; possible D gene TRBD1, 5 bases. V was trimmed by 4 bases and J by 0 bases, leaving 9 bases between them. The CDR3 covers 14 residues. Germline assignment: CDR1 KGHSH and CDR2 LQKENI. CDR3 sequence: CASSRDSPNYGYTF. CDR3 sequence (DNA): TGTGCCAGCTCACGAGACAGCCCTAACTATGGCTACACCTTC.

The CDR3: CASRLGTSGNTIYF. In nucleotides, the CDR3 is TGTGCCAGCAGACTCGGGACATCTGGAAACACCATATATTTT. The chain has TRBV7-9 and TRBJ1-3; D may be TRBD1 (6 bases). Germline V gives CDR1 SEHNR, CDR2 FQNEAQ (reference sequence). The CDR3 contains 14 residues. With 6 bases removed from V and 1 base from J, the gap between germline ends came to 10 bases.

V gene TRBV6-5 combines with J gene TRBJ2-7; tentatively, D is TRBD1 (6 bases). The CDR3 extends over 13 amino acids. Germline values: CDR1 MNHEY, CDR2 SVGAGI. V dropped 2 bases and J dropped 6 bases, with 11 bases sitting between them. This CDR3 reads CASSYPGQPEQYF. The CDR3 bases are TGTGCCAGCAGTTACCCCGGACAGCCCGAGCAGTACTTC.

The chain recombines TRBV28 with TRBJ2-3; TRBD2 aligns across 13 bases. Germline loops: CDR1 MDHEN, CDR2 SYDVKM. Trimming took 5 bases from V and 4 from J; bases not matched to a gene: 6. The CDR3 is 16 amino acids. CDR3 amino acids: CASSPWTSGRPDTQYF. CDR3 nucleotides: TGTGCCAGCAGTCCCTGGACTAGCGGGAGACCAGATACGCAGTATTTT.